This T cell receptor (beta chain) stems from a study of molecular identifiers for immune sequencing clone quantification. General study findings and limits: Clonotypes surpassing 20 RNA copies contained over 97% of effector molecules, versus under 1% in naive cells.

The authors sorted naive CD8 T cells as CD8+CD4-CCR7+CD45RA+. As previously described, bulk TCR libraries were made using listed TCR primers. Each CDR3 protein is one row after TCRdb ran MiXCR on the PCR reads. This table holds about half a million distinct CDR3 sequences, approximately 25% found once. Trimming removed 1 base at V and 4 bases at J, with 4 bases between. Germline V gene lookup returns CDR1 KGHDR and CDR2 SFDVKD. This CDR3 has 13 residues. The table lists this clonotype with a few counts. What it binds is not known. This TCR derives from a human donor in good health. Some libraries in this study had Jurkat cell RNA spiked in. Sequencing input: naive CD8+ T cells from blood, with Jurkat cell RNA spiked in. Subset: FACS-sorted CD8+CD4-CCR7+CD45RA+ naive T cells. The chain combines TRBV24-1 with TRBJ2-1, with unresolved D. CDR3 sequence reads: CATSDLGYNEQFF. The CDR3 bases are TGTGCCACCAGTGATTTAGGGTACAATGAGCAGTTCTTC.